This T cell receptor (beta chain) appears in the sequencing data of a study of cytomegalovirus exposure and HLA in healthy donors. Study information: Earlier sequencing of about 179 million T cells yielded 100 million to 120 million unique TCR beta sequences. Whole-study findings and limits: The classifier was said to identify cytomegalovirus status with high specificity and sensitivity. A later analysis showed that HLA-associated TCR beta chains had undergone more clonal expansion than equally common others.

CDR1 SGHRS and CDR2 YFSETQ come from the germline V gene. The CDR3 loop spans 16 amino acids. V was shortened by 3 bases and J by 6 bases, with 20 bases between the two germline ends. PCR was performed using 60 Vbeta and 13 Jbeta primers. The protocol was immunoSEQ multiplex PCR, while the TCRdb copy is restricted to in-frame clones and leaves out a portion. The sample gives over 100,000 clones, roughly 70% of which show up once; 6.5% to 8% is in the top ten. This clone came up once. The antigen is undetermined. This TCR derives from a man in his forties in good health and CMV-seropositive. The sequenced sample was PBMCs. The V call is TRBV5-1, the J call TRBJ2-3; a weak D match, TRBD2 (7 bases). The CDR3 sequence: CASSYSQRGQGDTQYF. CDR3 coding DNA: TGCGCCAGCAGCTACTCTCAGCGGGGCCAGGGGGATACGCAGTATTTT.